The TCR beta chain under discussion was sequenced for a study of CD8 T cells in ankylosing spondylitis. TCRdb reanalysed the 5' RACE reads using MiXCR and keeps one entry per CDR3 protein. The sample contains approximately 130,000 distinct CDR3 sequences, approximately 9.7% of which appear only once. Regarding the study as a whole: Seemingly characteristic of ankylosing spondylitis blood was a TCR beta motif consisting of several highly homologous variants. Disease-linked clones reportedly showed significant enrichment in matched ankylosing spondylitis synovial fluid.

This clonotype was counted only a few times. Its matching antigen is unknown. Trimming left V 4 bases short and J 2 bases short, with 9 bases between. Germline CDR1 and CDR2: SQVTM and ANQGSEA. This CDR3 comprises 12 residues. The material sequenced was blood, either unsorted or a sorted T cell fraction (not recorded which). The chain recombines TRBV29-1 with TRBJ2-7, with D perhaps TRBD1 or TRBD2 (6 bases each). The receptor's source is a male donor with ankylosing spondylitis or in good health (not recorded which). CDR3 amino acids: CSVGGGPYEQYF. In DNA form, the CDR3 reads TGCAGCGTTGGAGGGGGGCCCTACGAGCAGTACTTC.